This T cell receptor (beta chain) originates from a study of blood T cell repertoires in COVID-19 (TCRdb year 2020). In the study overall: The collaborator samples originated in the United States, Italy and Spain and spanned the acute and convalescent phases of COVID-19. The prospective study material was composed of cDNA or gDNA derived from T cells, B-cell-depleted T cells, or PBMCs. The dataset comprised deeply sampled blood TCRbeta repertoires from subjects exposed to, actively infected with, or recovered from COVID-19. The repertoires were made available in a free public database intended to serve as a resource for research on the immune response to SARS-CoV-2. The samples were drawn from two sources: the first 160 participants of the ongoing ImmuneRACE study, and 1,200 or so subjects contributed by 6 global collaborators. A de-identified subject ID, COVID-19 status, age in years and sex were almost always included in the sample metadata. HLA class I and class II types, where available, came from metadata supplied by the sample provider rather than from assay-based typing. Overall study outcomes, separate from this receptor: Clinical and demographic metadata were provided uncurated, with the amount varying by source and participant.

A remark on this clone: Its antigen is still unknown. Base qualities are not recorded, but no much larger clone differs from it by a single base.

The collaborating institutions used their own protocols to collect whole blood in K2EDTA tubes. Collaborator samples were shipped for TCRbeta analysis as frozen whole blood, isolated PBMCs, or DNA extracted from either sample type. TCRbeta CDR3 regions were amplified from genomic DNA using the immunoSEQ Assay, a bias-controlled multiplex PCR. Concerning the study's data processing: The number of nucleated cells in each sample was estimated by amplification of reference gene primers within the assay. To quantify the absolute abundance of each unique TCRbeta CDR3 rearrangement, sequence reads were collapsed and filtered. For each sample, productive Simpson clonality was calculated by taking the square root of Simpson's diversity index across productive rearrangements. TCRdb's version of the immuneACCESS table is confined to in-frame rearrangements and falls short of the full clone set. An unresolved V gene accounts for under half of the shortfall where checked; the remainder is of unknown origin. The V and J calls and clone size come from that table; D and trimming were worked out from the DNA. The sample data list 100,000 or so clones, and roughly 85% of these were observed just once. The top ten clones comprise over 15% of the sample.

The junction carries 11 bases between V and J, which are trimmed by 2 bases and 4 bases respectively. The CDR3 has 14 amino acids, counting the end cysteine and phenylalanine. The CDR3 DNA has 42 bases and is translated from base 1. CDR1 MDHEN and CDR2 SYDVKM were looked up in the germline V gene. The sequenced sample consisted of peripheral blood. Recombination joined TRBV28 with TRBJ1-2; the D gene is perhaps TRBD1, from 6 matching bases. This receptor was obtained from a woman aged 80 or older with acute or convalescent COVID-19. The CDR3 in this case is CASSLVRGSYGYTF. Read as DNA, the sequence is TGTGCCAGCAGTTTAGTCAGGGGTAGCTATGGCTACACCTTC.